These 25 T cell receptor beta chains share one sample of origin, sequenced in a study of shared T cell receptors in the human thymus. This table comes from immunoSEQ multiplex PCR, and its TCRdb copy is limited to in-frame clones, with some not included. The table includes more than 550,000 clones, 70% to 90% detected once. These same data were also listed under a study on human thymus T cells.

The sample consisted of thymocytes. The receptors stem from a boy younger than two with a congenital heart defect.

The CDR3 here is CASSQGTTQETQYF. The CDR3, as DNA: TGCGCCAGCAGCCAAGGGACTACCCAAGAGACCCAGTACTTC. The chain carries TRBV4-3 and TRBJ2-5, with a possible D match to TRBD2 (6 bases). CDR1 LGHNA and CDR2 YSLEER come from the germline V gene. This CDR3 comprises 14 residues. With 1 base removed from V and 1 base from J, the gap between germline ends came to 7 bases.

The chain has TRBV4-3 and TRBJ1-1, with D unclear. The V end was cut by 0 bases, the J end by 3 bases, with 11 bases between. Germline V gene lookup returns CDR1 LGHNA and CDR2 YSLEER. This CDR3 has 15 residues. The CDR3 nucleotides are TGCGCCAGCAGCCAAGAAGTAAACAGTGACACTGAAGCTTTCTTT. Its protein product is CASSQEVNSDTEAFF.

V gene TRBV29-1 combines with J gene TRBJ2-1; 7 nucleotides line up with TRBD1. In germline, CDR1 is SQVTM, CDR2 ANQGSEA. The CDR3 spans 14 residues. V lost 1 base to trimming and J lost 7 bases; unmatched junction nucleotides: 7. In DNA, the CDR3 is TGCAGCGTTGAAGCCGACAGGGTGGTAAATGAGCAGTTCTTC. Amino acids: CSVEADRVVNEQFF.

The genes are TRBV5-1 and TRBJ1-4, with D unclear. This CDR3 is built from 15 residues. V lost 2 bases and J 8 bases, leaving 16 bases between the germline ends. Germline V CDR1 and CDR2: SGHRS, YFSETQ. The CDR3 is CASSLGLLDGEKLFF. The CDR3 DNA reads as TGCGCCAGCAGCTTAGGTCTCCTTGACGGGGAAAAACTGTTTTTT.

The chain uses TRBV6-5 and TRBJ2-1; TRBD1 might be the D (5 bases). Germline values: CDR1 MNHEY, CDR2 SVGAGI. This CDR3 spans 14 amino acids. The CDR3 DNA follows: TGTGCTACAGGCCCCTTCCTCTCCTACAATGAGCAGTTCTTC. This translates into CATGPFLSYNEQFF.

The chain recombines TRBV15 with TRBJ1-3; 12 bases fit TRBD1. Germline CDR1 reads LNHNV; CDR2 reads YYDKDF (reference sequence). J lost 0 bases, V lost 1 base, and 10 bases had no gene match. The CDR3 is 20 amino acids. CDR3 sequence reads: CATSRGRDRGPMSSGNTIYF. Written as DNA, the CDR3 is TGTGCCACCAGCAGAGGCCGGGACAGGGGGCCCATGAGCTCTGGAAACACCATATATTTT.

This chain uses TRBV28 with TRBJ2-1, with a tentative D call TRBD2 (6 bases). The length of the CDR3 is 14 residues. Germline values: CDR1 MDHEN, CDR2 SYDVKM. V shed 8 bases and J shed 5 bases, with 16 bases lying between them. The CDR3 spells CASYGTLGDNEQFF. CDR3 in DNA: TGTGCCAGCTACGGGACTTTAGGAGACAATGAGCAGTTCTTC.

This clone was counted once. The chain couples TRBV5-4 to TRBJ2-1, with D maybe TRBD2 (5 bases). Germline assignment: CDR1 SGHNT and CDR2 YYREEE (reference sequence). V lost 0 bases, J lost 10 bases, and 17 bases lay in between. The CDR3 extends over 15 amino acids. The CDR3 reads CASSLDSCAEVEQFF. The CDR3 coding sequence is TGTGCCAGCAGCTTGGACAGTTGTGCGGAGGTGGAGCAGTTCTTC.

The V and J genes are TRBV21-1 and TRBJ1-1; TRBD1, the table's D call, was not compared with the DNA. TRBV21-1 is annotated as a pseudogene. The length of the CDR3 is 11 residues. The chain's CDR3 is CPRLGDTEAFF. DNA for the CDR3: TGTCCCCGGTTAGGGGACACTGAAGCTTTCTTT.

The chain combines TRBV30 with TRBJ2-1, with D tentatively TRBD2 (6 bases). Per germline, CDR1 GTSNPN and CDR2 SVGIG (reference sequence). Trimming stripped 4 bases from V and 8 bases from J, with 18 bases between. This CDR3 is built from 14 residues. This CDR3 reads CAWTPGTRLYEQFF. In DNA, the CDR3 is TGTGCCTGGACCCCCGGGACTCGACTCTATGAGCAGTTCTTC.

The chain uses TRBV5-6 and TRBJ2-2; 14 bases are a match to TRBD2. The germline V gene encodes CDR1 SGHDT and CDR2 YYEEEE. The ends lost 3 bases at V and 4 bases at J; junction bases unmatched: 5. The CDR3 has 17 amino acids. The CDR3 sequence is CASSSLTSGRVTGELFF. DNA for the CDR3: TGTGCCAGCAGCTCACTGACTAGCGGGAGGGTCACCGGGGAGCTGTTTTTT. Looking up the rest from reference TRBV5-6 and TRBJ2-2 gives the full variable domain: DAGVTQSPTHLIKTRGQQVTLRCSPKSGHDTVSWYQQALGQGPQFIFQYYEEEERQRGNFPDRFSGHQFPNYSSELNVNALLLGDSALYLCASSSLTSGRVTGELFFGEGSRLTVL.

The chain couples TRBV28 to TRBJ2-7; 7 nucleotides match TRBD1. The CDR3 extends over 14 amino acids. V shed 5 bases and J 4 bases; nucleotides not matched to a gene: 8. CDR1 MDHEN and CDR2 SYDVKM come from the germline V gene. The CDR3 bases are TGTGCCAGCAGTCAACACAGGGGCCCATACGAGCAGTACTTC. It specifies CASSQHRGPYEQYF.

V is TRBV10-3 and J is TRBJ1-1; the D gene is possibly TRBD1 (6 bases). The CDR3 is made up of 14 amino acids. The germline V and J ends were trimmed by 6 bases and 5 bases, with 16 bases remaining between them. The germline CDR1 and CDR2 sequences are ENHRY and SYGVKD. The CDR3 reads CAISQKGGGTEAFF. The DNA for the CDR3 is TGTGCCATCAGCCAGAAAGGGGGGGGGACTGAAGCTTTCTTT.

The genes are TRBV7-9 and TRBJ2-7, with 9 bases fitting TRBD2. The CDR3 totals 15 residues. Losses at the gene ends were 0 bases for V and 2 bases for J; bases not matched to a gene: 2. The germline V gene has CDR1 SEHNR and CDR2 FQNEAQ (reference sequence). The chain's CDR3 is CASSLAASGTYEQYF. CDR3 in DNA: TGTGCCAGCAGCTTAGCGGCTAGCGGGACCTACGAGCAGTACTTC.

This clone was seen a few times. V usage is TRBV29-1 and J usage is TRBJ2-3, with 8 bases fitting TRBD2. The ends lost 1 base at V and 4 bases at J; junction bases unmatched: 4. Germline-derived CDR1 and CDR2 are SQVTM and ANQGSEA. This CDR3 spans 14 amino acids. CDR3 DNA: TGCAGCGTTGAAGGGGGGCGGGGGGCAGATACGCAGTATTTT. It specifies CSVEGGRGADTQYF.

V usage is TRBV15 and J usage is TRBJ2-1; a weak D match, TRBD1 (5 bases). Trimming took 0 bases from V and 5 from J, leaving 11 bases between them. This CDR3 region has 15 residues. Germline V CDR1 and CDR2: LNHNV, YYDKDF (reference sequence). CDR3 nucleotide sequence: TGTGCCACCAGCAGAGAGGCAGGGTCAAACAATGAGCAGTTCTTC. Its translation: CATSREAGSNNEQFF.

The chain joins TRBV7-2 to TRBJ1-2; 7 bases map to TRBD1. V dropped 8 bases and J dropped 4; count of bases not matched to a gene: 1. CDR1 and CDR2 (germline): SGHTA, FQGNSA. The CDR3 is made up of 11 amino acids. Here the CDR3 DNA reads TGTGCCAGCGGGACAGTCTATGGCTACACCTTC. Protein product: CASGTVYGYTF. Based on the CDR3 plus reference TRBV7-2 and TRBJ1-2, the full variable domain is GAGVSQSPSNKVTEKGKDVELRCDPISGHTALYWYRQSLGQGLEFLIYFQGNSAPDKSGLPSDRFSAERTGGSVSTLTIQRTQQEDSAVYLCASGTVYGYTFGSGTRLTVV.

The chain links TRBV7-9 to TRBJ1-5; D is possibly TRBD1 (6 bases). Germline V gene sequence: CDR1 SEHNR, CDR2 FQNEAQ (reference sequence). The CDR3 is 16 amino acids. Trimming removed 1 base at V and 5 bases at J, with 15 bases between. CDR3 residues: CASSLGEGKGDQPQHF. The CDR3 region has the DNA TGTGCCAGCAGCTTAGGTGAGGGGAAGGGGGATCAGCCCCAGCATTTT.

This chain connects TRBV10-1 to TRBJ2-3, with a weak D call TRBD1 (6 bases). CDR1 is WNHNN, CDR2 SYGVQD, per germline (reference sequence). V lost 2 bases and J lost 3, with 15 bases in between. The CDR3 has 16 residues. The CDR3 region has the DNA TGCGCCAGCAGTGAGAAGGGGGTGCGTCATACAGATACGCAGTATTTT. Residues: CASSEKGVRHTDTQYF.

CDR3: CASSQTQSAVMQETQYF. CDR3 sequence (DNA): TGCGCCAGCAGCCAAACCCAAAGCGCGGTGATGCAAGAGACCCAGTACTTC. The chain recombines TRBV4-1 with TRBJ2-5; D is unclear. This CDR3 comprises 17 residues. Looked up from germline, CDR1 is MGHRA and CDR2 is YSYEKL. V was cut by 2 bases and J by 2 bases, with 18 bases left in between.

Remarks on this clone: One junction end disagrees with the germline gene, perhaps due to a read error. The V and J genes are TRBV7-7 and TRBJ2-2; 9 bases match TRBD1. Germline assignment: CDR1 SSHAT and CDR2 FNYEAQ (reference sequence). The CDR3 is 14 amino acids. The CDR3 loop is CASSLQGAPGELFF. CDR3 nucleotides: TGTGCTAGCAGCTTACAGGGGGCCCCCGGGGAGCTGTTTTTT.

This clone was found a few times. V is TRBV28 and J is TRBJ2-7; D uncertain. This CDR3 spans 14 amino acids. The germline gives CDR1 MDHEN, CDR2 SYDVKM. V was trimmed by 3 bases and J by 6 bases, leaving 15 bases between them. The DNA for the CDR3 is TGTGCCAGCAGTTTGCTCGGTACCCCCCCCGAGCAGTACTTC. Its protein is CASSLLGTPPEQYF. The whole variable domain, filled in from reference TRBV28 and TRBJ2-7, reads DVKVTQSSRYLVKRTGEKVFLECVQDMDHENMFWYRQDPGLGLRLIYFSYDVKMKEKGDIPEGYSVSREKKERFSLILESASTNQTSMYLCASSLLGTPPEQYFGPGTRLTVT.

The chain uses TRBV7-3 and TRBJ1-1, with D unresolved. There are 13 residues in the CDR3. Germline-derived CDR1 and CDR2 are SGHTA and FQGTGA. V was shortened by 4 bases and J by 1 base, with 7 bases between the two germline ends. The chain's CDR3 is CASSSRQNTEAFF. The CDR3 DNA reads TGTGCCAGCAGCTCCAGACAGAACACTGAAGCTTTCTTT.

This clone was observed a handful of times. The sample holds other DNA sequences that translate to the same CDR3. This chain links TRBV28 with TRBJ2-7, with a weak D call TRBD1 (6 bases). CDR1 and CDR2 (germline): MDHEN, SYDVKM. CDR3 length: 12 amino acids. V was pared by 6 bases and J by 2 bases, with 8 bases between. CDR3 protein: CASRQGTYEQYF. The CDR3 DNA follows: TGTGCCAGCAGACAGGGAACCTACGAGCAGTACTTC.

This chain connects TRBV4-1 to TRBJ1-2, with D possibly matching TRBD1 (6 bases). CDR1 is MGHRA and CDR2 is YSYEKL in the germline V gene. CDR3 length equals 16 residues. Deletions cut 1 base from V and 4 bases from J, with 16 bases between. This CDR3 is CASSQATDSIRYGYTF. The CDR3 DNA is TGCGCCAGCAGCCAAGCTACGGACAGTATTCGCTATGGCTACACCTTC.